This TCR beta chain was sequenced in a study of CD8 T cells in ankylosing spondylitis. This clonotype appeared many times. Germline CDR1 SGHVS, CDR2 FNYEAQ. The CDR3 has 19 amino acids. The J segment lost 0 bases and the V segment lost 5 bases, leaving 16 bases of the junction unmatched. TCRdb ran MiXCR on the 5' RACE reads and lists one entry per CDR3 protein. The table has about 100,000 distinct CDR3 sequences, about 8.3% seen once. The source material was blood, either unsorted or a sorted T cell fraction (not recorded which). This TCR derives from a male donor with ankylosing spondylitis or in good health (not recorded which). The chain has TRBV7-6 and TRBJ2-1; 7 nucleotides agree with TRBD2. In DNA form, the CDR3 reads TGTGCCAGCAGCCCCCAAGTTGGCGGGAGCTTCAGCTCCTACAATGAGCAGTTCTTC. Its protein is CASSPQVGGSFSSYNEQFF.